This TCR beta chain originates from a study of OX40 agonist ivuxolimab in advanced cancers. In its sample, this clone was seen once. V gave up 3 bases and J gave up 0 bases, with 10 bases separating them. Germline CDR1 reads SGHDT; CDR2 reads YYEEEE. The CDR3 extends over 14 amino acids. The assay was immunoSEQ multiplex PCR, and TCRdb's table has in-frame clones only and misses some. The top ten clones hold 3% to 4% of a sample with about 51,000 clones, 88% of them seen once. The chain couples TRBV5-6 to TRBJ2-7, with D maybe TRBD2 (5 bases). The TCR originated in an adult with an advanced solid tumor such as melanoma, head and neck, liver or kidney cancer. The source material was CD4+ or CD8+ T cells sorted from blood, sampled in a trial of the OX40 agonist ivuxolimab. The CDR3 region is CASSWRTGSYEQYF. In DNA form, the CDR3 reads TGTGCCAGCAGCTGGAGGACCGGCTCCTACGAGCAGTACTTC.